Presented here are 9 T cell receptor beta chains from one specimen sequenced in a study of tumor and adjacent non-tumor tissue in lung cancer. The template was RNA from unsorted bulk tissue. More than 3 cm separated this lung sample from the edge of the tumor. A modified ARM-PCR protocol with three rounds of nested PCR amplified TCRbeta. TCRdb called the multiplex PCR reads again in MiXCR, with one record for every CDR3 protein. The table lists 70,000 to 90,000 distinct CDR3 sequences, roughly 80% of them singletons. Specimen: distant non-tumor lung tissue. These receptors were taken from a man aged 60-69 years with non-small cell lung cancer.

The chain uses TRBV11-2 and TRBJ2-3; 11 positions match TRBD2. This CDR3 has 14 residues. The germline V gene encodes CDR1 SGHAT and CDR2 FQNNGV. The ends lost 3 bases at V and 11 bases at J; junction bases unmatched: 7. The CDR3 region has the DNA TGTGCCAGCAGCTTTCTAGCGGGGGGTGTCCGGCAGTATTTT. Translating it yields CASSFLAGGVRQYF.

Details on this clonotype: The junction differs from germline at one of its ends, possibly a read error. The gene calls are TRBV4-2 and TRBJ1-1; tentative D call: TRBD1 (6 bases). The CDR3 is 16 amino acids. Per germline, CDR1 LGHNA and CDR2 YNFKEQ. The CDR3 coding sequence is TGTGCCAACAGCCAAGTAGGACAGCTTGAGAACACTGAGGCTTTCTTT. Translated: CANSQVGQLENTEAFF.

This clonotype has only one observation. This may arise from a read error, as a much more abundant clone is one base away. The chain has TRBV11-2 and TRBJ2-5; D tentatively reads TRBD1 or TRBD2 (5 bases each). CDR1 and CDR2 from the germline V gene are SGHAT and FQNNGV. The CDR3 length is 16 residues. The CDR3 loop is CASSEGTAEEIETRYF. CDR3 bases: TGTGCCAGCAGCGAGGGGACCGCTGAAGAGATTGAGACCCGGTACTTC.

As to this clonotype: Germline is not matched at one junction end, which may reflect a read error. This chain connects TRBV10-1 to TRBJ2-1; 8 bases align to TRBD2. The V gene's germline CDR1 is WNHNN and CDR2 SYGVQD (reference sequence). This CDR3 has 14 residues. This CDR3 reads CASSVGTSRNEQFF. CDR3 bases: TGCGCTAGCAGCGTCGGGACTAGTCGGAATGAGCAGTTCTTC.

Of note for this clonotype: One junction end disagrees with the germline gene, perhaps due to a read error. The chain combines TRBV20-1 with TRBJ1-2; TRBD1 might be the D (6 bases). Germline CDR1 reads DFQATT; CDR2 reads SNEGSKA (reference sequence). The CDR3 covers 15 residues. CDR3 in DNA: TGCAATGCTAGTTCACGGGGGGCATTCGGGTATGGCTACACCTTC. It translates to CNASSRGAFGYGYTF.

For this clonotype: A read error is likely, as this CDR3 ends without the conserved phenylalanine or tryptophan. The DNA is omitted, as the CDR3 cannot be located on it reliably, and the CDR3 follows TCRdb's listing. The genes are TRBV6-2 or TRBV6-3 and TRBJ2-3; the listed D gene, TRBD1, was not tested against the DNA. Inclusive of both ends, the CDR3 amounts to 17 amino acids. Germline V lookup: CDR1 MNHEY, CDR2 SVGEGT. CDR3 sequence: CASGEGRPNPETDTHYL.

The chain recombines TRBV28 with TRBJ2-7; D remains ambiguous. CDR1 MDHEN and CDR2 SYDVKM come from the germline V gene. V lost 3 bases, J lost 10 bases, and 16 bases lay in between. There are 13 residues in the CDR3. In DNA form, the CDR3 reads TGTGCCAGCAGTTTCCAGGAAGGGTTGTTTCAGTACTTC. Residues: CASSFQEGLFQYF. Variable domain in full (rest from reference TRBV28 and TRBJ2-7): DVKVTQSSRYLVKRTGEKVFLECVQDMDHENMFWYRQDPGLGLRLIYFSYDVKMKEKGDIPEGYSVSREKKERFSLILESASTNQTSMYLCASSFQEGLFQYFGPGTRLTVT.

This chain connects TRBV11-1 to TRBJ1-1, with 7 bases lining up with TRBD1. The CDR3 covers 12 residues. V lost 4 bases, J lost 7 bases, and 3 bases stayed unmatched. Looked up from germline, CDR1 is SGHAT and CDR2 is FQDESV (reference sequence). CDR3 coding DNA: TGTGCCAGCAGCTCACAGGGGTTTGAAGCTTTCTTT. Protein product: CASSSQGFEAFF.

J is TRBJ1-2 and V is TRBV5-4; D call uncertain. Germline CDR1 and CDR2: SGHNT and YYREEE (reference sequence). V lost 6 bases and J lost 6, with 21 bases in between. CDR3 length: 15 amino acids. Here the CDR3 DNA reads TGTGCCAGCACCCCTGGAGGACGGTGGGCGAATGGCTACACCTTC. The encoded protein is CASTPGGRWANGYTF.